This entry lists 19 T cell receptor beta chains sequenced from one sample in a study of blood T cells in healthy people across ages. The use of a sample-barcoded 5' primer and a J-beta primer mix characterized a second PCR of about 6 to 11 cycles. TCRdb redid the calling of the 5' RACE reads with MiXCR, one entry per CDR3 protein. The table lists over 750,000 distinct CDR3 sequences, roughly 25% of them singletons. The sample was also reused in another study, on T cells of mothers and their children.

Material: blood. Every receptor here comes from a boy younger than 18 in good health.

The V and J genes are TRBV7-9 and TRBJ1-6, with D perhaps matching TRBD1 (6 bases). The CDR3 is made up of 15 amino acids. Germline lookup yields CDR1 SEHNR and CDR2 FQNEAQ (reference sequence). V was trimmed by 0 bases and J by 8 bases, leaving 11 bases between them. The CDR3 nucleotides read TGTGCCAGCAGCTTAGCTTTGACAGGAGATTCACCCCTCCACTTT. Its protein is CASSLALTGDSPLHF. The full variable domain, completed using reference TRBV7-9 and TRBJ1-6, is DTGVSQNPRHKITKRGQNVTFRCDPISEHNRLYWYRQTLGQGPEFLTYFQNEAQLEKSRLLSDRFSAERPKGSFSTLEIQRTEQGDSAMYLCASSLALTGDSPLHFGNGTRLTVT.

A few counts support this clonotype. This sequence joins TRBV15 and TRBJ2-7; unclear D gene. Germline loops: CDR1 LNHNV, CDR2 YYDKDF (reference sequence). This CDR3 has 13 residues. V was clipped by 0 bases and J by 2 bases, with 5 bases between them. CDR3 sequence (DNA): TGTGCCACCAGCAGAGAAGCTACCTACGAGCAGTACTTC. It encodes CATSREATYEQYF.

This clonotype was counted a few times. V and J are TRBV18 and TRBJ2-1; the match to TRBD1 covers 8 bases. CDR3 length: 14 amino acids. Germline loops: CDR1 KGHSH, CDR2 LQKENI. V lost 3 bases to trimming and J lost 10 bases; unmatched junction nucleotides: 8. The CDR3 spells CASSPGTGIGEQFF. CDR3 sequence (DNA): TGTGCCAGCTCACCCGGGACAGGTATAGGGGAGCAGTTCTTC.

V usage is TRBV12-3 or TRBV12-4 and J usage is TRBJ1-2; 10 bases are shared with TRBD1. The CDR3 contains 15 residues. V shed 6 bases, J shed 0 bases, and the junction held 4 bases outside the gene matches. The CDR3 sequence is CASSHDRGPNYGYTF. CDR3 DNA: TGTGCCAGCAGCCACGACAGGGGGCCTAACTATGGCTACACCTTC.

The table lists this clonotype with a few counts. This chain uses TRBV20-1 with TRBJ2-7, with TRBD1 matching 8 bases. The CDR3 has 12 residues. Trimming removed 6 bases from V and 7 bases from J; junction bases left unmatched: 8. Germline-derived CDR1 and CDR2 are DFQATT and SNEGSKA (reference sequence). CDR3 DNA sequence: TGCAGTGCACGGCAGGGGGCGCGAGAGCAGTACTTC. Encoded protein: CSARQGAREQYF.

This clonotype was counted a few times. The CDR3 nucleotides read TGTGCCAGCAGTCAGCTAGCGGATCAGGACAATGAGCAGTTCTTC. This encodes CASSQLADQDNEQFF. This rearrangement joins TRBV28 to TRBJ2-1; the match to TRBD2 covers 7 bases. V lost 5 bases, J lost 5 bases, and 9 bases stayed unmatched. The germline CDR1 and CDR2 sequences are MDHEN and SYDVKM. This CDR3 is built from 15 residues. The full variable domain, its missing parts supplied by reference TRBV28 and TRBJ2-1, is DVKVTQSSRYLVKRTGEKVFLECVQDMDHENMFWYRQDPGLGLRLIYFSYDVKMKEKGDIPEGYSVSREKKERFSLILESASTNQTSMYLCASSQLADQDNEQFFGPGTRLTVL.

This clonotype occurred a few times. The rearrangement joins TRBV12-3 or TRBV12-4 to TRBJ1-4, with a weak D call TRBD1 (6 bases). The V end lost 5 bases, the J end lost 8 bases, and 18 bases lay between the germline ends. The CDR3 length is 15 residues. The CDR3 spells CASSPAWVRGEKLFF. CDR3 bases: TGTGCCAGCAGTCCTGCGTGGGTAAGGGGGGAAAAACTGTTTTTT.

With regard to this clonotype: Mismatch with germline at one junction end may stem from a read error. The V and J genes are TRBV5-1 and TRBJ1-4; D may be TRBD1 (5 bases). The V gene's germline CDR1 is SGHRS and CDR2 YFSETQ. The CDR3 runs 16 residues. The CDR3 reads CTSSRSGTGVNEKLFF. DNA for the CDR3: TGCACCAGCAGCAGAAGCGGGACGGGGGTTAATGAAAAACTGTTTTTT.

This clonotype was counted between two and nine times. The CDR3: CSAAPEREWETQYF. The CDR3 DNA sequence: TGCAGTGCCGCACCGGAGCGGGAGTGGGAGACCCAGTACTTC. The J gene is TRBJ2-5, the V gene TRBV20-1, with 8 bases fitting TRBD2. This CDR3 is 14 amino acids long. Germline V gene data show CDR1 as DFQATT and CDR2 as SNEGSKA (reference sequence). V shed 6 bases, J shed 5 bases, and the junction held 11 bases outside the gene matches.

This clonotype has a handful of counts. The chain links TRBV27 to TRBJ2-7; possibly TRBD1 or TRBD2 for D (6 bases each). The last part of the DNA fits TRBJ2-1 better; the J call may be wrong. The CDR3 is made up of 13 amino acids. CDR1 MNHEY and CDR2 SMNVEV come from the germline V gene (reference sequence). The CDR3 coding sequence is TGTGCCAGCAGTTCAGGGGCGGGGAATGAGCAGTTCTTC. It is translated as CASSSGAGNEQFF.

In this sample, this clonotype turned up a few times. J is TRBJ2-7 and V is TRBV20-1, with a possible D match to TRBD1 (5 bases). Per the germline V gene, CDR1 is DFQATT and CDR2 is SNEGSKA (reference sequence). V was clipped by 6 bases and J by 0 bases, with 9 bases between them. The length of the CDR3 is 12 residues. The CDR3 loop is CSALTVSYEQYF. The DNA of the CDR3 is TGCAGTGCCCTGACAGTCTCCTACGAGCAGTACTTC.

This rearrangement joins TRBV29-1 to TRBJ2-5, with 8 bases fitting TRBD2. CDR1 SQVTM and CDR2 ANQGSEA come from the germline V gene. The CDR3 runs 14 residues. Trimming at V came to 6 bases and at J to 6 bases, leaving 12 bases not matched to a gene. The CDR3 region is CSVGVSGRSKTQYF. CDR3 DNA sequence: TGCAGCGTCGGGGTGAGCGGGAGATCGAAGACCCAGTACTTC.

The V gene is TRBV5-1, the J gene TRBJ2-7; tentative D call: TRBD1 (5 bases). Trimming took 4 bases from V and 3 from J, leaving 17 bases between them. The CDR3 covers 15 residues. Germline V gives CDR1 SGHRS, CDR2 YFSETQ. The CDR3 loop reads CASSPKGSGGYEQYF. Here the CDR3 DNA reads TGCGCCAGCAGCCCCAAGGGGTCAGGCGGCTACGAGCAGTACTTC.

The chain couples TRBV6-5 to TRBJ2-3; D gene uncertain. Trimming removed 0 bases from V and 4 bases from J, with 17 bases in between. Looked up from germline, CDR1 is MNHEY and CDR2 is SVGAGI. The CDR3 runs 17 residues. Here the CDR3 reads CASSYSSVPNPADTQYF. CDR3 DNA sequence: TGTGCCAGCAGTTACTCGTCGGTCCCAAACCCGGCAGATACGCAGTATTTT.

A remark on this clonotype: One end of the junction is discordant with germline, which a read error may explain. The chain carries TRBV28 and TRBJ2-7; D is perhaps TRBD1 (6 bases). CDR3 length: 14 amino acids. Germline V gene sequence: CDR1 MDHEN, CDR2 SYDVKM. CDR3 coding DNA: TGTGCCAGCAGCACCCGGGACATAGCGATCGAGCAGTGCTTC. It encodes CASSTRDIAIEQCF. Drawing the rest from reference TRBV28 and TRBJ2-7, the complete variable domain is DVKVTQSSRYLVKRTGEKVFLECVQDMDHENMFWYRQDPGLGLRLIYFSYDVKMKEKGDIPEGYSVSREKKERFSLILESASTNQTSMYLCASSTRDIAIEQCFGPGTRLTVT.

This CDR3 reads CSARETVGELGSYNEQFF. In nucleotides, the CDR3 is TGCAGTGCTAGAGAGACCGTGGGGGAATTGGGCTCCTACAATGAGCAGTTCTTC. The V gene is TRBV20-1, the J gene TRBJ2-1, with D perhaps being TRBD1 or TRBD2 (5 bases each). This CDR3 region has 18 residues. Trimming shortened V by 0 bases and J by 0 bases, and 18 bases separated the two germline ends. Germline lookup yields CDR1 DFQATT and CDR2 SNEGSKA (reference sequence).

The CDR3 DNA follows: TGTGCCAGCAGCCAAGAATATAGCGTCGGGCTCAATGAGCAGTTCTTC. Encoded protein: CASSQEYSVGLNEQFF. The V gene is TRBV3-1, the J gene TRBJ2-1; a weak D match, TRBD2 (5 bases). V was trimmed by 0 bases and J by 6 bases, leaving 15 bases between them. Germline CDR1 and CDR2: LGHDT and YNNKEL (reference sequence). The CDR3 totals 16 residues.

V gene TRBV20-1 combines with J gene TRBJ1-4; D call uncertain. There are 11 residues in the CDR3. Trimming removed 3 bases from V and 7 bases from J, with 6 bases in between. Looked up from germline, CDR1 is DFQATT and CDR2 is SNEGSKA (reference sequence). In DNA, the CDR3 is TGCAGTGCTAGTCGCGCTGAAAAACTGTTTTTT. It yields the protein CSASRAEKLFF.

V gene TRBV7-9 combines with J gene TRBJ2-5; D might be TRBD2 (5 bases). The CDR3 is 14 residues long. With 5 bases removed from V and 2 bases from J, the gap between germline ends came to 12 bases. Germline CDR1 reads SEHNR; CDR2 reads FQNEAQ (reference sequence). The CDR3 is CASSPPAVQETQYF. The CDR3 DNA is TGTGCCAGCAGCCCCCCAGCGGTGCAAGAGACCCAGTACTTC.